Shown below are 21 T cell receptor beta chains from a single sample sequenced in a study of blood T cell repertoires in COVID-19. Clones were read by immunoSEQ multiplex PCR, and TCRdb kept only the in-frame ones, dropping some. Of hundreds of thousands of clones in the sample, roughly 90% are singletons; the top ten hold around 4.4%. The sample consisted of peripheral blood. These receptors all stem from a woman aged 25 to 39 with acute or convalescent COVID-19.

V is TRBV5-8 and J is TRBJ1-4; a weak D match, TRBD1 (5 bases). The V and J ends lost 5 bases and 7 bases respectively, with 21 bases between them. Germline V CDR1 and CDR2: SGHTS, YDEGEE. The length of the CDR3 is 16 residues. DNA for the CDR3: TGTGCCAGCAGTCGTGACCGGGGGAGTCGAAGTGAAAAACTGTTTTTT. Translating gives CASSRDRGSRSEKLFF.

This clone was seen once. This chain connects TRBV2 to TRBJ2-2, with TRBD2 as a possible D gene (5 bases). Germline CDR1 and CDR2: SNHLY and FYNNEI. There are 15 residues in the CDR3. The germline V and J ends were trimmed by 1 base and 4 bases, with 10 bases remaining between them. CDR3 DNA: TGTGCCAGCAGTGAAGTTGGAGGCGGCACCGGGGAGCTGTTTTTT. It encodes CASSEVGGGTGELFF.

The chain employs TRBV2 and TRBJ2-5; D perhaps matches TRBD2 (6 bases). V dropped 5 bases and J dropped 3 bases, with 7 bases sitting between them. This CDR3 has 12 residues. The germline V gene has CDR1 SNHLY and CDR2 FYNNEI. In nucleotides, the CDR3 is TGTGCCAGCAGTTGGGGGGAAGAGACCCAGTACTTC. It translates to CASSWGEETQYF.

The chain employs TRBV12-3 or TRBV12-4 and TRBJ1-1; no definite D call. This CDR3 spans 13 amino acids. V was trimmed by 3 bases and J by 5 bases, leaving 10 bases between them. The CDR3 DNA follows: TGTGCCAGCAGTTTTGGAGGAAAAACTGAAGCTTTCTTT. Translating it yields CASSFGGKTEAFF.

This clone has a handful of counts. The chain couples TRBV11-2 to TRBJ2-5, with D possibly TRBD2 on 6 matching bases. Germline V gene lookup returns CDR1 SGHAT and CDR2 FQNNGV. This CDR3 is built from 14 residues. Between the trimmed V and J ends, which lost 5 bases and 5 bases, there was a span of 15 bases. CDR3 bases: TGTGCCAGCAGCATGAGCTCGGGGAGGGAGACCCAGTACTTC. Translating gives CASSMSSGRETQYF.

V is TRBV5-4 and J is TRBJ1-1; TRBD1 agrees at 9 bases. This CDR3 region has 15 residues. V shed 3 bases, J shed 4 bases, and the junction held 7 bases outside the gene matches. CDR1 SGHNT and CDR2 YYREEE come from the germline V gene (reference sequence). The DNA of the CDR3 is TGTGCCAGCAGCTGGAGTGGACAGGGGCGCACTGAAGCTTTCTTT. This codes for CASSWSGQGRTEAFF.

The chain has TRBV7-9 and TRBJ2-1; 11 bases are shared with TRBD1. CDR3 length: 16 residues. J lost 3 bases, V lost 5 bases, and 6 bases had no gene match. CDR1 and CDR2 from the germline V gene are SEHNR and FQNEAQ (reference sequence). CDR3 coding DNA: TGTGCCAGCAGCGGTCCCGGGACAGGGGGCTACAATGAGCAGTTCTTC. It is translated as CASSGPGTGGYNEQFF. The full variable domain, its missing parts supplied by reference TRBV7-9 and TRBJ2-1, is DTGVSQNPRHKITKRGQNVTFRCDPISEHNRLYWYRQTLGQGPEFLTYFQNEAQLEKSRLLSDRFSAERPKGSFSTLEIQRTEQGDSAMYLCASSGPGTGGYNEQFFGPGTRLTVL.

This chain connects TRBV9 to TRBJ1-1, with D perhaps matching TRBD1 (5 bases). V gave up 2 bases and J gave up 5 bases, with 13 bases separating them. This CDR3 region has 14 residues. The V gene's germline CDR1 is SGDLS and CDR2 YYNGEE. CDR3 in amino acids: CASSVVGGGTEAFF. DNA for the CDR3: TGTGCCAGCAGCGTCGTGGGGGGAGGAACTGAAGCTTTCTTT.

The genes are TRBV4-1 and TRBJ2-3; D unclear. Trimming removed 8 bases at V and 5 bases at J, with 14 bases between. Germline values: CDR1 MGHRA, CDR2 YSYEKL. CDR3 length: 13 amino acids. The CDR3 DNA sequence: TGCGCCAGCGCTCCTTCGGTCGGAGATACGCAGTATTTT. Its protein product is CASAPSVGDTQYF.

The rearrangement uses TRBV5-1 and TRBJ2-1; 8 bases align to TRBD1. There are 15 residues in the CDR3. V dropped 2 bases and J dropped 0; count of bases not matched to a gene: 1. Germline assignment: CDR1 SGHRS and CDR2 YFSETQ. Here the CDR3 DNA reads TGCGCCAGCAGCTTTGGGACAGGCTCCTACAATGAGCAGTTCTTC. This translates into CASSFGTGSYNEQFF.

This CDR3 is CASSYAQEKLFF. The CDR3 coding sequence is TGTGCCAGCAGTTACGCCCAGGAAAAACTGTTTTTT. The rearrangement joins TRBV6-6 to TRBJ1-4; D gene unclear. The CDR3 runs 12 residues. In germline, CDR1 is MNHNY, CDR2 SVGAGI (reference sequence). Trimming pared 2 bases from V and 8 bases from J, leaving 6 bases between.

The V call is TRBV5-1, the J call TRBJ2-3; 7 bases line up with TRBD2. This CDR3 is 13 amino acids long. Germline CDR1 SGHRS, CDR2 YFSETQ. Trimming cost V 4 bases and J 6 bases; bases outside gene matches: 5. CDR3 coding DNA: TGCGCCAGCAGCGGCGGGGGTGGTGATACGCAGTATTTT. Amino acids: CASSGGGGDTQYF.

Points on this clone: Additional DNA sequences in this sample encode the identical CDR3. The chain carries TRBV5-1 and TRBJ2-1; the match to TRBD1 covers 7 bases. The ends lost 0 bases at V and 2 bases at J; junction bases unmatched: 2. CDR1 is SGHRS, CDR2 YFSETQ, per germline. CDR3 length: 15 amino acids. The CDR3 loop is CASSLGQGPYNEQFF. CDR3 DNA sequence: TGCGCCAGCAGCTTGGGACAGGGTCCCTACAATGAGCAGTTCTTC.

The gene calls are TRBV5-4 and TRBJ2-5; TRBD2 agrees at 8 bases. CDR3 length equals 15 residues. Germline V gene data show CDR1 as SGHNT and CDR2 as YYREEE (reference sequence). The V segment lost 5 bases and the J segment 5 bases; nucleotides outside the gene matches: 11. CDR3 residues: CASRKAGGASETQYF. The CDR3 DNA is TGTGCCAGCAGAAAAGCCGGGGGGGCCTCTGAGACCCAGTACTTC. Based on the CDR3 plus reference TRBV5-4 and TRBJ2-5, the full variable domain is ETGVTQSPTHLIKTRGQQVTLRCSSQSGHNTVSWYQQALGQGPQFIFQYYREEENGRGNFPPRFSGLQFPNYSSELNVNALELDDSALYLCASRKAGGASETQYFGPGTRLLVL.

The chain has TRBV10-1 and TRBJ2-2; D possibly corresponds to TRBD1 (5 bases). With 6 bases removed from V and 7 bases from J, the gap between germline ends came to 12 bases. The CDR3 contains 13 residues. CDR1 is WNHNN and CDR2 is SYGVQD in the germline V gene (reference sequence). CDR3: CASRAGIVGELFF. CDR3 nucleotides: TGCGCCAGCAGGGCAGGGATTGTCGGGGAGCTGTTTTTT.

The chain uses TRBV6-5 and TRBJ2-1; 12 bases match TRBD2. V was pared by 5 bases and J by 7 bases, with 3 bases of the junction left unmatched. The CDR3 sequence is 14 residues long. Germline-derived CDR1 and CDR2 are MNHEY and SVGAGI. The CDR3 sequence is CASSRLAGVNEQFF. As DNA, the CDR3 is TGTGCCAGCAGTCGACTAGCGGGGGTGAATGAGCAGTTCTTC.

The CDR3 nucleotides read TGTGCCAGTACGTCCCTGACAGGGGGCGGTGGAGAGACCCAGTACTTC. The encoded protein is CASTSLTGGGGETQYF. The chain links TRBV2 to TRBJ2-5; 10 bases line up with TRBD1. V was pared by 9 bases and J by 4 bases, with 14 bases of the junction left unmatched. Germline V gives CDR1 SNHLY, CDR2 FYNNEI. The CDR3 is made up of 16 amino acids.

In DNA form, the CDR3 reads TGTGCCAGCAGCGGCACAGCGGGGGGGCCTTTCAATGAGCAGTTCTTC. It is translated as CASSGTAGGPFNEQFF. This chain uses TRBV7-9 with TRBJ2-1, with 10 bases fitting TRBD2. This CDR3 has 16 amino acids. CDR1 is SEHNR, CDR2 FQNEAQ, per germline (reference sequence). Unmatched junction bases numbered 10, after V lost 5 bases and J lost 6 bases.

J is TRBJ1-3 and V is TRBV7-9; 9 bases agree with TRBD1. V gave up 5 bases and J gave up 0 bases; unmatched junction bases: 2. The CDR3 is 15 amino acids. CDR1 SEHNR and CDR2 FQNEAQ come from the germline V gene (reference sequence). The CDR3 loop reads CASSADRGSGNTIYF. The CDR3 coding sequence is TGTGCCAGCAGCGCGGACAGGGGCTCTGGAAACACCATATATTTT.

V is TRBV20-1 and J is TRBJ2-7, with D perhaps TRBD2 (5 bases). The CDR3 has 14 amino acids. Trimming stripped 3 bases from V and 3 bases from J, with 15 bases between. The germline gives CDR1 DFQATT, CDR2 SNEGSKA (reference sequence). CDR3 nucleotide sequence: TGCAGTGCTAGTCGGGGAGACGGGAACTACGAGCAGTACTTC. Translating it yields CSASRGDGNYEQYF.

The CDR3 DNA sequence: TGCGCCAGCATGTCAGGGGCCGGTGCAACTAATGAAAAACTGTTTTTT. This encodes CASMSGAGATNEKLFF. The rearrangement links TRBV4-1 to TRBJ1-4; possibly TRBD1 for D (6 bases). V lost 7 bases to trimming and J lost 0 bases, with 15 bases between them. Germline CDR1 is MGHRA and CDR2 is YSYEKL. This CDR3 contains 16 residues.